This T cell receptor (beta chain) was found in a study of cytomegalovirus exposure and HLA in healthy donors. General study findings and limits: The study reported that TCR beta sequences accurately predicted HLA-A and HLA-B alleles in most subjects. When a later analysis was performed, an Asian-associated ancestry cluster reportedly had fewer N-insertions than the roughly 700-donor mean. Prior analysis indicated that the majority of TCR beta V segments exhibited productivity approximately 90% or approximately 30% of the time.

A note on this clone: Its antigen is not known.

The V gene's germline CDR1 is SEHNR and CDR2 FQNEAQ (reference sequence). The CDR3 totals 17 residues. V dropped 5 bases and J dropped 3; count of bases not matched to a gene: 12. In the PCR, 60 Vbeta and 13 Jbeta primers were used. The data were produced by immunoSEQ multiplex PCR, yet TCRdb's version contains in-frame clones alone and is incomplete. The table has around 150,000 clones, about 79% seen once. The sample taken for sequencing was PBMCs. This clonotype originated in a man aged 45 to 65 in good health and CMV-seropositive. The V gene is TRBV7-9, the J gene TRBJ2-1; 8 bases are a match to TRBD1. The CDR3 here is CASSPRTGSEDYNEQFF. As DNA, the CDR3 is TGTGCCAGCAGCCCGCGGACAGGGAGTGAGGACTACAATGAGCAGTTCTTC.